This T cell receptor (beta chain) was identified in a study of shared clonotypes between healthy human individuals. Naive CD8 cells comprised CD45RO-negative, CCR7-positively selected cells, excluding terminally differentiated effector memory CD45RA+ cells. The junction had 1 base not matched to a gene; V was cut back by 0 bases and J by 4 bases. This CDR3 is built from 14 residues. Germline loops: CDR1 SGHRS, CDR2 YFSETQ. Method: immunoSEQ multiplex PCR; TCRdb's copy keeps in-frame clones and lacks some. The sample has around 620,000 clones, about 95% seen once. The sequenced sample consisted of naive CD8+ T cells sorted from blood. V and J are TRBV5-1 and TRBJ1-2; 9 bases fit TRBD1. The sequence came from a woman in her twenties or thirties in good health. The CDR3 nucleotides are TGCGCCAGCAGCTTGGCGACAGGGGGCTATGGCTACACCTTC. Translated: CASSLATGGYGYTF.